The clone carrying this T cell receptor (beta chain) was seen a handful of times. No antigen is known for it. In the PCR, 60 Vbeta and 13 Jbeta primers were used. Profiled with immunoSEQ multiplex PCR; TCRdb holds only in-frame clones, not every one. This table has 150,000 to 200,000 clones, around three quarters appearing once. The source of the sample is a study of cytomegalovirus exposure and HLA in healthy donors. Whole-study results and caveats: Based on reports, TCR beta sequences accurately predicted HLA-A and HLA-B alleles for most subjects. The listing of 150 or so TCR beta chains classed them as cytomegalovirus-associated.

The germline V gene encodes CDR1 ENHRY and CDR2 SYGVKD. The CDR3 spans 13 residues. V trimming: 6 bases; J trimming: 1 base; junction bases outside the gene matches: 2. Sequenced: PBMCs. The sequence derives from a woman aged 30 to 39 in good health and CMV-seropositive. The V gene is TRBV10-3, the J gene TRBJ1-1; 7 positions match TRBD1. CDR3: CAIRDRQNTEAFF. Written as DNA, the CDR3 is TGTGCCATCAGGGACAGGCAGAACACTGAAGCTTTCTTT.